Following are 5 T cell receptor beta chains from one sample sequenced in a study of T-cell memory formation after mild COVID-19. TCRdb reprocessed the 5' RACE reads with MiXCR, giving one entry per CDR3 protein. The sample contains tens of thousands of distinct CDR3 sequences, 9.3% of which appear only once. The specimen sequenced was PBMCs or a T cell subset sorted from them (not recorded which). All receptors come from an adult woman who had mild COVID-19 (a few samples of this study predate the infection). Cell type and time point are not known.

This clonotype appeared many times. The J gene is TRBJ2-7, the V gene TRBV29-1, with 12 bases that match TRBD2. This CDR3 contains 13 residues. Losses at the gene ends were 4 bases for V and 6 bases for J; bases not matched to a gene: 4. The germline V gene has CDR1 SQVTM and CDR2 ANQGSEA. The CDR3 bases are TGCAGCGTTGTACTAGCGGGAGGTCGCGAGCAGTACTTC. This translates into CSVVLAGGREQYF.

This chain joins TRBV4-2 and TRBJ2-2; D gene uncertain. V gave up 0 bases and J gave up 1 base, with 9 bases separating them. Germline V lookup: CDR1 LGHNA, CDR2 YNFKEQ. This CDR3 has 16 residues. CDR3 sequence reads: CASSQEMLQNTGELFF. The CDR3 DNA sequence: TGTGCCAGCAGCCAAGAAATGCTACAGAACACCGGGGAGCTGTTTTTT.

V gene TRBV6-4 combines with J gene TRBJ1-1; D is uncertain. V gave up 2 bases and J gave up 8 bases, with 12 bases separating them. Germline V lookup: CDR1 MRHNA, CDR2 SNTAGT. The CDR3 extends over 13 amino acids. The CDR3: CASSDSGIGEAFF. DNA for the CDR3: TGTGCCAGCAGTGACAGCGGCATAGGGGAAGCTTTCTTT.

In this sample, this clonotype turned up many times. The CDR3 nucleotides are TGCAGTGCTAGAACTGAAGGCGGCCTGAGAAGCGATGAGCAGTTCTTC. This sequence encodes CSARTEGGLRSDEQFF. This rearrangement joins TRBV20-1 to TRBJ2-1, with unresolved D. Trimming removed 2 bases from V and 8 bases from J, with 22 bases in between. CDR1 DFQATT and CDR2 SNEGSKA come from the germline V gene (reference sequence). CDR3 size: 16 residues.

This clonotype was seen many times. The V gene is TRBV9, the J gene TRBJ2-7, with D possibly matching TRBD1 (6 bases). The germline V gene encodes CDR1 SGDLS and CDR2 YYNGEE. V was shortened by 1 base and J by 2 bases, with 13 bases between the two germline ends. The length of the CDR3 is 15 residues. The CDR3 is CASSVTQGTTYEQYF. CDR3 sequence (DNA): TGTGCCAGCAGCGTAACCCAGGGGACCACCTACGAGCAGTACTTC.